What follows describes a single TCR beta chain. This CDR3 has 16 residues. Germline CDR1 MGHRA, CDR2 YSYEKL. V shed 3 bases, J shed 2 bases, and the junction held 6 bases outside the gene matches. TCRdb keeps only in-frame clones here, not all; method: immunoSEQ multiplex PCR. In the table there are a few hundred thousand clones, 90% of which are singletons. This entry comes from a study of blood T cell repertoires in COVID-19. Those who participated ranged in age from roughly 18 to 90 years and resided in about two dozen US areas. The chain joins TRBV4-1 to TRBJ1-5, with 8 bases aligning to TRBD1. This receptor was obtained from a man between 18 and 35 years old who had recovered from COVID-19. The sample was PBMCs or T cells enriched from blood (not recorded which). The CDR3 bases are TGCGCCAGCAGCCAGCAGGGGGCTGCGGGCAATCAGCCCCAGCATTTT. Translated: CASSQQGAAGNQPQHF.